This T cell receptor beta chain appears in the sequencing data of a study of Graves' ophthalmopathy and Graves' hyperthyroidism. This clonotype was detected ten times or more. Researchers took RNA transcripts and amplified TCR beta CDR3 regions from them. HTBI primers were used in a first-round RT-PCR, which preceded a second-round multiplex PCR. TCRdb redid the calling of the multiplex PCR reads with MiXCR, one entry per CDR3 protein. The data hold about 380,000 distinct CDR3 sequences, with approximately 15% observed a single time. Trimming pared 4 bases from V and 6 bases from J, leaving 13 bases between. Looked up from germline, CDR1 is SGHKS and CDR2 is YYEKEE (reference sequence). This CDR3 has 13 residues.

Material: peripheral blood. The J gene is TRBJ1-1, the V gene TRBV5-5; possible D gene TRBD1, 5 bases. The sequence came from a young woman with stable Graves' hyperthyroidism. CDR3: CASSGGDRPEAFF. In nucleotides, the CDR3 is TGTGCCAGCAGCGGAGGGGACCGGCCTGAAGCTTTCTTT.